Presented here are 16 T cell receptor beta chains from one specimen sequenced in a study of cytomegalovirus exposure and HLA in healthy donors. The assay was immunoSEQ multiplex PCR, and TCRdb's table has in-frame clones only and misses some. The profile shows almost 200,000 clones, roughly 81% of them singletons. The sample was PBMCs. All receptors come from a woman younger than 45 in good health and CMV-seronegative.

This clone has just a few counts. The chain is built from TRBV30 and TRBJ1-5, with a possible D match to TRBD1 (6 bases). The CDR3 runs 15 residues. Germline CDR1 is GTSNPN and CDR2 is SVGIG (reference sequence). The germline V and J ends were trimmed by 3 bases and 6 bases, with 18 bases remaining between them. CDR3 bases: TGTGCCTGGAGCGGGGGGCTCCTGGGCTCTCAGCCCCAGCATTTT. Translating it yields CAWSGGLLGSQPQHF.

This sequence joins TRBV14 and TRBJ2-7; TRBD2 agrees at 16 bases. With V trimmed by 8 bases and J by 6 bases, 7 bases remained unmatched. CDR1 and CDR2 (germline): SGHDN, FVKESK. The CDR3 consists of 15 residues. The chain's CDR3 is CASRQGLAGGGEQYF. The DNA for the CDR3 is TGTGCCAGCCGACAGGGACTAGCGGGAGGGGGCGAGCAGTACTTC.

The chain carries TRBV5-1 and TRBJ1-4; 8 bases are a match to TRBD1. The CDR3 sequence is 14 residues long. Germline CDR1 is SGHRS and CDR2 is YFSETQ. J was trimmed by 8 bases and V by 4 bases; bases with no gene match: 7. This CDR3 is CASSPGQAGEKLFF. CDR3 in DNA: TGCGCCAGCAGCCCGGGACAGGCGGGGGAAAAACTGTTTTTT. The full variable domain, rest sourced from reference TRBV5-1 and TRBJ1-4, is KAGVTQTPRYLIKTRGQQVTLSCSPISGHRSVSWYQQTPGQGLQFLFEYFSETQRNKGNFPGRFSGRQFSNSRSEMNVSTLELGDSALYLCASSPGQAGEKLFFGSGTQLSVL.

The V gene is TRBV7-8, the J gene TRBJ1-3, with TRBD1 matching 7 bases. Germline trimming cut 3 bases from V and 4 bases from J; bases unmatched to any gene: 6. There are 15 residues in the CDR3. From germline, CDR1 is SGHVS and CDR2 FQNEAQ. As DNA, the CDR3 is TGTGCCAGCAGCTTTAACAGGGGTCCCGGAAACACCATATATTTT. Translation gives CASSFNRGPGNTIYF.

The CDR3 is CASRRTDLYEQYF. For the CDR3, the DNA is TGTGCCAGCAGGCGAACAGACCTCTACGAGCAGTACTTC. The chain links TRBV6-5 to TRBJ2-7; D not resolved. Looked up from germline, CDR1 is MNHEY and CDR2 is SVGAGI. The CDR3 totals 13 residues. The V and J ends lost 6 bases and 3 bases respectively, with 12 bases between them.

The V gene is TRBV19, the J gene TRBJ1-5; no firm D call. The CDR3 has 12 amino acids. CDR1 and CDR2 (germline): LNHDA, SQIVND (reference sequence). Trimming took off 10 bases at V and 0 bases at J, with 7 bases between the two ends. The CDR3 sequence is CATGDSNQPQHF. CDR3 nucleotide sequence: TGTGCCACGGGAGATAGCAATCAGCCCCAGCATTTT.

CDR3 sequence (DNA): TGTGCCATCAGTGTGGGGGCTAACACAGATACGCAGTATTTT. It translates to CAISVGANTDTQYF. The chain has TRBV10-3 and TRBJ2-3, with D possibly being TRBD1 (6 bases). Germline lookup yields CDR1 ENHRY and CDR2 SYGVKD. The CDR3 totals 14 residues. Trimming took 4 bases from V and 2 from J, leaving 10 bases between them.

The CDR3 DNA reads as TGTGCCAGCAGCCGGGACTCTGCCTCCTACGAGCAGTACTTC. Its translation: CASSRDSASYEQYF. The chain has TRBV5-4 and TRBJ2-7, with D perhaps TRBD2 (6 bases). CDR3 length: 14 amino acids. The ends were cut back, 4 bases at V and 0 bases at J, with 11 bases in the middle. CDR1 and CDR2 from the germline V gene are SGHNT and YYREEE (reference sequence).

The V gene is TRBV2, the J gene TRBJ1-1; possible D gene TRBD1, 5 bases. Germline V gene lookup returns CDR1 SNHLY and CDR2 FYNNEI. The CDR3 is made up of 12 amino acids. The ends were cut back, 5 bases at V and 5 bases at J, with 9 bases in the middle. CDR3 DNA sequence: TGTGCCAGCAGTTACGGGGGGACTGAAGCTTTCTTT. Translation: CASSYGGTEAFF.

This clone came up a few times. V gene TRBV6-5 combines with J gene TRBJ1-2; unclear D gene. The CDR3 totals 13 residues. Per the germline V gene, CDR1 is MNHEY and CDR2 is SVGAGI. The V end was cut by 5 bases, the J end by 4 bases, with 11 bases between. CDR3 region: CASSNGRSYGYTF. As DNA, the CDR3 is TGTGCCAGCAGTAACGGGAGGAGCTATGGCTACACCTTC.

There are many counts of this clone. The chain carries TRBV30 and TRBJ1-4; possibly TRBD1 for D (5 bases). The V end lost 4 bases, the J end lost 0 bases, and 18 bases lay between the germline ends. CDR3 length: 17 residues. The germline V gene has CDR1 GTSNPN and CDR2 SVGIG (reference sequence). Here the CDR3 reads CAWKGEQEGPTNEKLFF. The CDR3 DNA follows: TGTGCCTGGAAAGGAGAACAGGAGGGACCAACTAATGAAAAACTGTTTTTT. Full variable domain (outside the CDR3, taken from reference TRBV30 and TRBJ1-4): SQTIHQWPATLVQPVGSPLSLECTVEGTSNPNLYWYRQAAGRGLQLLFYSVGIGQISSEVPQNLSASRPQDRQFILSSKKLLLSDSGFYLCAWKGEQEGPTNEKLFFGSGTQLSVL.

The gene calls are TRBV19 and TRBJ2-7, with TRBD1 matching over 7 bases. CDR3 size: 15 residues. Germline CDR1 is LNHDA and CDR2 is SQIVND (reference sequence). The V segment lost 6 bases and the J segment 0 bases; nucleotides outside the gene matches: 8. CDR3 region: CASRNTGVSSYEQYF. The CDR3 DNA reads TGTGCCAGTAGGAATACAGGGGTGAGCTCCTACGAGCAGTACTTC. The complete variable domain, with remaining parts taken from reference TRBV19 and TRBJ2-7, reads DGGITQSPKYLFRKEGQNVTLSCEQNLNHDAMYWYRQDPGQGLRLIYYSQIVNDFQKGDIAEGYSVSREKKESFPLTVTSAQKNPTAFYLCASRNTGVSSYEQYFGPGTRLTVT.

This clone was picked up a small number of times. V usage is TRBV2 and J usage is TRBJ1-1; a weak D match, TRBD1 (6 bases). The CDR3 contains 13 residues. The germline CDR1 and CDR2 sequences are SNHLY and FYNNEI. V was clipped by 4 bases and J by 6 bases, with 12 bases between them. The CDR3 DNA sequence: TGTGCCAGCAGTGTGACAGGAAGGGCTGAAGCTTTCTTT. Protein sequence: CASSVTGRAEAFF.

J is TRBJ1-5 and V is TRBV30; D possibly corresponds to TRBD1 (6 bases). V shed 0 bases and J shed 1 base, with 16 bases lying between them. The CDR3 consists of 17 residues. Germline V gene data show CDR1 as GTSNPN and CDR2 as SVGIG (reference sequence). CDR3 sequence reads: CAWSVNLGHRSNQPQHF. DNA for the CDR3: TGTGCCTGGAGTGTAAATTTGGGACATAGAAGCAATCAGCCCCAGCATTTT.

This clone has just a few counts. The J gene is TRBJ2-7, the V gene TRBV30; D gene unclear. The V gene's germline CDR1 is GTSNPN and CDR2 SVGIG (reference sequence). CDR3 size: 12 residues. V gave up 1 base and J gave up 3 bases, with 7 bases separating them. The CDR3, as DNA: TGTGCCTGGAGTGACACCAACTACGAGCAGTACTTC. Translating gives CAWSDTNYEQYF.

Concerning this clone itself: The same CDR3 can be traced to other DNA sequences in this sample. The chain links TRBV6-5 to TRBJ2-5; maybe TRBD1 (5 bases). CDR3 length equals 15 residues. In germline, CDR1 is MNHEY, CDR2 SVGAGI. V lost 0 bases and J 5 bases, leaving 13 bases between the germline ends. CDR3: CASSYSGRVGETQYF. CDR3 bases: TGTGCCAGCAGTTACTCTGGCAGGGTAGGGGAGACCCAGTACTTC.